The 18 T cell receptor beta chains listed next were all sequenced from one sample in a study of T-cell memory formation after mild COVID-19. One entry per CDR3 protein results from TCRdb running MiXCR on the 5' RACE reads. The sample lists about 320,000 distinct CDR3 sequences, roughly an eighth occurring once. Sequenced material: PBMCs or a T cell subset sorted from them (not recorded which). The receptors were gathered from a man between 18 and 35 years old who had mild COVID-19 (a few samples of this study predate the infection). Cell type and time point are not known.

The chain recombines TRBV29-1 with TRBJ1-2; D not resolved. This CDR3 is 15 amino acids long. Deletions cut 2 bases from V and 1 base from J, with 14 bases between. Germline values: CDR1 SQVTM, CDR2 ANQGSEA. The CDR3, as DNA: TGCAGCGTTGAAAACGAAGCCAGACTTAACTATGGCTACACCTTC. Protein sequence: CSVENEARLNYGYTF.

This clonotype was counted between two and nine times. The chain is built from TRBV29-1 and TRBJ2-5; D unclear. The CDR3 extends over 11 amino acids. Germline CDR1 and CDR2: SQVTM and ANQGSEA. Trimming stripped 5 bases from V and 2 bases from J, with 6 bases between. The CDR3 sequence: CSVSSQETQYF. CDR3 nucleotides: TGCAGCGTTTCCTCACAAGAGACCCAGTACTTC.

This sequence joins TRBV11-2 and TRBJ2-1; 10 positions match TRBD2. Germline V gives CDR1 SGHAT, CDR2 FQNNGV. The CDR3 length is 15 residues. The V segment lost 8 bases and the J segment 4 bases; nucleotides outside the gene matches: 8. The CDR3 protein is CASLAGGDNYNEQFF. The CDR3 nucleotides read TGTGCCAGCTTAGCGGGGGGTGACAATTACAATGAGCAGTTCTTC.

The V and J genes are TRBV6-5 and TRBJ2-3, with D unclear. This CDR3 is 13 amino acids long. Trimming shortened V by 3 bases and J by 4 bases, and 8 bases separated the two germline ends. Germline V CDR1 and CDR2: MNHEY, SVGAGI. This chain's CDR3 is CASSYRSSDTQYF. The CDR3 DNA reads TGTGCCAGCAGTTATAGGTCTTCAGATACGCAGTATTTT.

This clonotype was seen a few times. V usage is TRBV5-8 and J usage is TRBJ1-1; D call uncertain. The CDR3 spans 14 residues. With 0 bases removed from V and 1 base from J, the gap between germline ends came to 7 bases. Germline CDR1 reads SGHTS; CDR2 reads YDEGEE. CDR3 nucleotides: TGTGCCAGCAGCTTGGACAGACGGAACACTGAAGCTTTCTTT. Its protein is CASSLDRRNTEAFF.

This clonotype was counted a few times. The J gene is TRBJ2-3, the V gene TRBV5-1; possibly TRBD1 for D (5 bases). Per the germline V gene, CDR1 is SGHRS and CDR2 is YFSETQ. The CDR3 sequence is 15 residues long. V dropped 4 bases and J dropped 0 bases, with 12 bases sitting between them. CDR3 bases: TGCGCCAGCAGCACAGGATCAACTAGCACAGATACGCAGTATTTT. Protein: CASSTGSTSTDTQYF.

The rearrangement uses TRBV5-4 and TRBJ2-3, with D uncertain. The V end was cut by 2 bases, the J end by 5 bases, with 6 bases between. This CDR3 is 12 amino acids long. Germline CDR1 and CDR2: SGHNT and YYREEE (reference sequence). The CDR3 DNA sequence: TGTGCCAGCAGCTTCTGGGGAGATACGCAGTATTTT. Encoded protein: CASSFWGDTQYF.

This clonotype was picked up many times. The V gene is TRBV11-2, the J gene TRBJ1-3; D ambiguous. Germline lookup yields CDR1 SGHAT and CDR2 FQNNGV. The CDR3 is 12 amino acids. V dropped 6 bases and J dropped 0 bases, with 3 bases sitting between them. CDR3 bases: TGTGCCAGCAGTCTCTCTGGAAACACCATATATTTT. Translation gives CASSLSGNTIYF. The full variable domain, completed using reference TRBV11-2 and TRBJ1-3, is EAGVAQSPRYKIIEKRQSVAFWCNPISGHATLYWYQQILGQGPKLLIQFQNNGVVDDSQLPKDRFSAERLKGVDSTLKIQPAKLEDSAVYLCASSLSGNTIYFGEGSWLTVV.

The rearrangement links TRBV3-1 to TRBJ1-2; D is unresolved. The CDR3 contains 15 residues. V lost 1 base and J 7 bases, leaving 16 bases between the germline ends. Germline V gene lookup returns CDR1 LGHDT and CDR2 YNNKEL (reference sequence). The CDR3 DNA sequence: TGTGCCAGCAGCCAAGGCCCTGACGGAGGGTCTGGCTACACCTTC. This encodes CASSQGPDGGSGYTF.

In its sample, this clonotype was seen a few times. V and J are TRBV28 and TRBJ1-2; TRBD1 is a possible D gene (5 bases). Germline V CDR1 and CDR2: MDHEN, SYDVKM. The CDR3 spans 14 residues. The V end lost 5 bases, the J end lost 5 bases, and 15 bases lay between the germline ends. The CDR3 DNA reads TGTGCCAGCAGTGGCTGGGGGTACCCTTATGGCTACACCTTC. Protein product: CASSGWGYPYGYTF.

This clonotype was seen only a few times. The chain combines TRBV5-4 with TRBJ2-1; 12 positions match TRBD2. V shed 3 bases and J 9 bases; nucleotides not matched to a gene: 16. The CDR3 loop spans 18 amino acids. Germline V CDR1 and CDR2: SGHNT, YYREEE (reference sequence). In DNA, the CDR3 is TGTGCCAGCAGCTATTGGACTAGCGGGGACGATATCTATGGTGAGCAGTTCTTC. Translation: CASSYWTSGDDIYGEQFF.

The rearrangement links TRBV27 to TRBJ1-1; D possibly corresponds to TRBD1 (5 bases). V gave up 8 bases and J gave up 2 bases, with 12 bases separating them. Germline CDR1 reads MNHEY; CDR2 reads SMNVEV (reference sequence). The length of the CDR3 is 13 residues. The CDR3 nucleotides are TGTGCCAGCTGTTACAGGTCTAACACTGAAGCTTTCTTT. It translates to CASCYRSNTEAFF.

This chain joins TRBV7-2 and TRBJ1-2, with D uncertain. Deletions cut 1 base from V and 4 bases from J, with 10 bases between. This CDR3 region has 14 residues. Germline V gene sequence: CDR1 SGHTA, CDR2 FQGNSA. The CDR3 here is CASSLVVSVYGYTF. For the CDR3, the DNA is TGTGCCAGCAGCTTAGTTGTCAGTGTCTATGGCTACACCTTC.

This clonotype was seen only a few times. The rearrangement uses TRBV7-9 and TRBJ1-2; 7 bases are shared with TRBD1. V gave up 1 base and J gave up 3 bases; unmatched junction bases: 5. This CDR3 contains 15 residues. Germline V gives CDR1 SEHNR, CDR2 FQNEAQ (reference sequence). The CDR3: CASSLGGQADYGYTF. As DNA, the CDR3 is TGTGCCAGCAGCTTAGGAGGACAGGCCGACTATGGCTACACCTTC.

V gene TRBV7-2 combines with J gene TRBJ1-2; 10 bases are a match to TRBD1. Trimming at V came to 1 base and at J to 12 bases, leaving 8 bases not matched to a gene. Germline CDR1 reads SGHTA; CDR2 reads FQGNSA. There are 14 residues in the CDR3. As DNA, the CDR3 is TGTGCCAGCAGCTTAGGACGGGACAGGGGAAGAGACACCTTC. Its protein is CASSLGRDRGRDTF. The full variable domain, completed using reference TRBV7-2 and TRBJ1-2, is GAGVSQSPSNKVTEKGKDVELRCDPISGHTALYWYRQSLGQGLEFLIYFQGNSAPDKSGLPSDRFSAERTGGSVSTLTIQRTQQEDSAVYLCASSLGRDRGRDTFGSGTRLTVV.

The gene calls are TRBV20-1 and TRBJ2-3; D unclear. Germline CDR1 DFQATT, CDR2 SNEGSKA (reference sequence). This CDR3 region has 13 residues. Trimming took off 3 bases at V and 0 bases at J, with 7 bases between the two ends. In DNA form, the CDR3 reads TGCAGTGCTAGGAGTCACAGCACAGATACGCAGTATTTT. Translating it yields CSARSHSTDTQYF.

The rearrangement links TRBV20-1 to TRBJ1-2; D is possibly TRBD1 (5 bases). The V end was cut by 5 bases, the J end by 2 bases, with 12 bases between. Germline CDR1 reads DFQATT; CDR2 reads SNEGSKA (reference sequence). The CDR3 has 13 amino acids. The CDR3 region has the DNA TGCAGTGCTCTGACGGGGCAGAACTATGGCTACACCTTC. It specifies CSALTGQNYGYTF.

This clonotype was observed a few times. The chain combines TRBV6-6 with TRBJ1-2; D possibly corresponds to TRBD1 (5 bases). CDR1 and CDR2 (germline): MNHNY, SVGAGI (reference sequence). This CDR3 has 13 residues. The germline V and J ends were trimmed by 4 bases and 6 bases, with 12 bases remaining between them. The CDR3 nucleotides read TGTGCCAGCAGTTTCAGGGTTGGGGATGGCTACACCTTC. Residues: CASSFRVGDGYTF.